These T cell receptor beta chains were read from a single sample in a study of Tregs in tolerant kidney transplant recipients. Data came from immunoSEQ multiplex PCR; TCRdb stores just in-frame clones and leaves some out. The sample lists 90,000 to 150,000 clones, about 91% seen once, with around 0.6% in the top ten. The sample was CD4+ T cells from blood. The origin of the receptors is a human donor in good health. CDR3s leave out the opening cysteine and the closing phenylalanine or tryptophan. The order of the fields is clone size, D gene, J gene, V gene, CDR3 protein. The D gene is left open where the match is weak. Not all rows give a size; the values are once, few, many and, for expanded clones, a class.

NA | NA | TRBJ1-2 | TRBV6-5 | ATTPPGGDGYT
NA | NA | TRBJ2-7 | TRBV7-9 | ASSFGLQQPYEQY
NA | TRBD1 | TRBJ2-7 | TRBV6-1 | ASSARGQGAVYEQY
once | NA | TRBJ2-7 | TRBV7-9 | ASSLTPYEQY
NA | NA | TRBJ1-4 | TRBV5-1 | ASSRRDATNEKLF
NA | NA | TRBJ2-5 | TRBV6-5 | ASSYGPPGRETQY
NA | TRBD2 | TRBJ2-7 | TRBV6-1 | ASSSGTSGSYEQY
NA | NA | TRBJ1-2 | TRBV5-1 | ASSPTRSLYGYT
once | NA | TRBJ2-2 | TRBV19 | ASSRGLNTGELF
once | NA | TRBJ2-7 | TRBV28 | ASYRDVYEQY
NA | NA | TRBJ1-1 | TRBV11-2 | ASSLYLPLVRGAEAF
NA | TRBD2 | TRBJ2-3 | TRBV7-7 | ASSPSGLAGLTDTQY
NA | NA | TRBJ2-1 | TRBV11-2 | ASSLDFQAEQF
NA | NA | TRBJ1-5 | TRBV10-3 | ATSTEYSNQPQH
NA | NA | TRBJ2-5 | TRBV15 | ATSRDTSRWGETQY
NA | TRBD1 | TRBJ1-4 | TRBV6-6 | ASSYSIGTGDEKLF
once | NA | TRBJ1-2 | TRBV2 | ASSPDSNYGYT
NA | NA | TRBJ2-3 | TRBV6-4 | ASSRDQSSTDTQY
NA | NA | TRBJ2-2 | TRBV5-4 | ASSQTGTNTGELF
few | NA | TRBJ2-1 | TRBV5-6 | ASSRVTFGSEQF
NA | NA | TRBJ2-7 | TRBV15 | ATSRDTGRTGEQY
NA | NA | TRBJ2-2 | TRBV19 | ASKIDRLNTGELF
NA | NA | TRBJ2-1 | TRBV4-1 | ASSQVDLGFYNEQF
NA | TRBD1 | TRBJ1-2 | TRBV5-1 | ASTFSGQGGSRGYT
once | NA | TRBJ2-1 | TRBV19 | ASTQGTDRYNEQF
NA | TRBD1 | TRBJ2-1 | TRBV11-3 | ASSKTGVGMF
NA | NA | TRBJ1-2 | TRBV6-5 | ASTEEQENYGYT
once | NA | TRBJ1-1 | TRBV28 | ASSQPRTASHTEAF
NA | TRBD2 | TRBJ2-5 | TRBV5-1 | ASSLGGGPQETQY
NA | NA | TRBJ1-4 | TRBV5-1 | ASSLTAAGPTNEKLF
NA | NA | TRBJ2-2 | TRBV10-3 | AIHSSSPGELF
NA | NA | TRBJ2-1 | TRBV2 | ASTLRARSYNEQF
NA | NA | TRBJ1-2 | TRBV6-4 | ASSDRQGLGYT
NA | NA | TRBJ2-3 | TRBV27 | ASRPPGLRTDTQY
few | NA | TRBJ2-5 | TRBV29-1 | SVEVGGAETQY
NA | NA | TRBJ1-1 | TRBV6-5 | ASRLSGRANTEAF
NA | TRBD1 | TRBJ2-1 | TRBV18 | ASSPVNTGGNEQF
NA | NA | TRBJ1-1 | TRBV18 | ASSPPQPGGDTEAF
NA | NA | TRBJ1-1 | TRBV6-6 | ASSYDSTGTEAF
NA | NA | TRBJ2-5 | TRBV5-1 | ASSLAVNTGTQY
NA | NA | TRBJ1-2 | TRBV30 | AWSGAKANYGYT
few | NA | TRBJ2-1 | TRBV15 | ATSRDRGRGSF